What follows is one T cell receptor beta chain and its context. This record comes from a study of blood T cell repertoires in COVID-19. The overall study: COVID-19 samples, acute and convalescent, were from the United States, Italy and Spain.

Per the original data handling: The authors estimated nucleated cell counts from reference gene primer amplification. Generated by immunoSEQ multiplex PCR, the TCRdb table keeps only in-frame clones and is missing some. That table furnishes V, J and clone size, whereas the DNA furnished D and trimming. The table includes roughly 220,000 clones, about 88% detected once. The sequence was obtained from a man aged 60 to 69 with acute or convalescent COVID-19. Sequencing was carried out using peripheral blood.

The CDR3 here is CASSHPTGAYPESSYNSPLHF. In nucleotides, the CDR3 is TGCGCCAGCAGCCATCCGACAGGGGCCTACCCCGAGAGCTCCTATAATTCACCCCTCCACTTT. V gene TRBV4-1 combines with J gene TRBJ1-6; the match to TRBD1 covers 8 bases. J gave up 0 bases and V 3 bases, and 16 bases lay outside the gene matches. Germline CDR1 MGHRA, CDR2 YSYEKL. The length of the CDR3 is 21 residues.